The 11 T cell receptor beta chains reported below all come from one sample, sequenced in a study of blood T cell repertoires in COVID-19. Sequencing was performed with immunoSEQ multiplex PCR; in TCRdb, only in-frame clones are kept and a portion is missing. The sample has about 200,000 clones; 80% are singletons. Sequenced: PBMCs or T cells enriched from blood (not recorded which). The receptors come from a middle-aged woman with acute COVID-19.

V and J are TRBV6-5 and TRBJ1-2; weak D call: TRBD1 (5 bases). In germline, CDR1 is MNHEY, CDR2 SVGAGI. The CDR3 runs to 14 residues. Between the trimmed V and J ends, which lost 7 bases and 3 bases, there was a span of 15 bases. The CDR3 is CASTRAGGDYGYTF. The CDR3 DNA sequence: TGTGCCAGCACCCGGGCCGGGGGAGACTATGGCTACACCTTC.

This chain links TRBV19 with TRBJ2-7, with 9 bases that match TRBD1. From germline, CDR1 is LNHDA and CDR2 SQIVND (reference sequence). V lost 3 bases, J lost 2 bases, and 5 bases stayed unmatched. CDR3 size: 15 residues. The CDR3 DNA is TGTGCCAGTAGTATCACGGGACAGGGTCCCTACGAGCAGTACTTC. The encoded protein is CASSITGQGPYEQYF.

The chain combines TRBV11-3 with TRBJ2-7, with TRBD2 identical over 9 bases. Germline V gene sequence: CDR1 SGHNT, CDR2 YENEEA. With 3 bases clipped from V and 5 bases from J, the junction kept 5 bases outside the gene matches. The CDR3 has 14 amino acids. CDR3 DNA: TGTGCCAGCAGCTTCAGCGGGAGGACCCACGAGCAGTACTTC. This translates into CASSFSGRTHEQYF.

The chain joins TRBV18 to TRBJ2-2; 7 bases are shared with TRBD1. Per germline, CDR1 KGHSH and CDR2 LQKENI. V gave up 4 bases and J gave up 4 bases; unmatched junction bases: 3. This CDR3 spans 14 amino acids. CDR3 DNA sequence: TGTGCCAGCTCACAGCAGGGGGTCACCGGGGAGCTGTTTTTT. It translates to CASSQQGVTGELFF.

The CDR3 bases are TGTGCCAGCAGCCTGCCAGGGGCTCTAGCCAAAAACATTCAGTACTTC. Protein sequence: CASSLPGALAKNIQYF. This chain joins TRBV28 and TRBJ2-4, with a tentative D call TRBD1 (6 bases). The CDR3 totals 16 residues. The V gene lost 6 bases and the J gene lost 0 bases, with 15 bases spanning the gap. Per germline, CDR1 MDHEN and CDR2 SYDVKM.

The chain is built from TRBV29-1 and TRBJ2-7; D perhaps matches TRBD1 (6 bases). The V gene's germline CDR1 is SQVTM and CDR2 ANQGSEA. V lost 6 bases and J 7 bases, leaving 22 bases between the germline ends. There are 14 residues in the CDR3. Here the CDR3 DNA reads TGCAGCGTGGGGGCCGATTCTCCGGTGAGGGAGCAGTACTTC. This gives the protein CSVGADSPVREQYF.

The chain employs TRBV6-5 and TRBJ2-6; D may be TRBD2 (5 bases). Trimming took 8 bases from V and 2 from J, leaving 13 bases between them. Germline V gene data show CDR1 as MNHEY and CDR2 as SVGAGI. This CDR3 spans 15 amino acids. CDR3 in DNA: TGTGCCAGCTTCTACCCGAGGGCTGGGGCCAACGTCCTGACTTTC. Amino acids: CASFYPRAGANVLTF.

In the case of this clone: This CDR3 is also generated by other DNA sequences in the sample. V and J are TRBV7-2 and TRBJ1-1; weak D call: TRBD1 (5 bases). This CDR3 has 13 residues. Per the germline V gene, CDR1 is SGHTA and CDR2 is FQGNSA. Trimming stripped 5 bases from V and 3 bases from J, with 10 bases between. The CDR3 coding sequence is TGTGCCAGCAGCCTATTCAGGGACACTGAAGCTTTCTTT. Residues: CASSLFRDTEAFF.

The CDR3: CASSEGFRRSSGGLANTGELFF. The CDR3 region has the DNA TGTGCCAGCAGTGAAGGATTTAGGAGGTCTAGCGGGGGGTTAGCGAACACCGGGGAGCTGTTTTTT. V is TRBV6-1 and J is TRBJ2-2; 11 nucleotides agree with TRBD2. This CDR3 has 22 residues. Unmatched junction bases numbered 16, after V lost 1 base and J lost 0 bases. Germline lookup yields CDR1 MNHNS and CDR2 SASEGT.

The CDR3 loop is CASSSPPEKDTQYF. The CDR3 DNA follows: TGTGCCAGCAGTTCCCCTCCCGAGAAGGATACGCAGTATTTT. The chain links TRBV27 to TRBJ2-3; D is ambiguous. Germline lookup yields CDR1 MNHEY and CDR2 SMNVEV (reference sequence). The V and J ends lost 4 bases and 6 bases respectively, with 14 bases between them. The length of the CDR3 is 14 residues.

This clone was observed a few times. Other DNA sequences within the sample encode an identical CDR3. The rearrangement joins TRBV29-1 to TRBJ1-3; D is undetermined. This CDR3 spans 14 amino acids. Trimming cost V 3 bases and J 1 base, with 10 bases left between them. CDR1 SQVTM and CDR2 ANQGSEA come from the germline V gene. For the CDR3, the DNA is TGCAGCGTTGACCCGACGGGGTCTGGAAACACCATATATTTT. It specifies CSVDPTGSGNTIYF.